This T cell receptor beta chain comes out of a study of regulatory T cells in long-lasting Graves disease (TCRdb year 2021). Background on the whole study: In the newly diagnosed Graves' disease group, patients had been taking antithyroid drugs for less than 3 months. A total of around 35 samples underwent TCR sequencing, from about 13 patients with persistent Graves' disease and 20 or so patients with newly diagnosed Graves' disease. The study took place in China and was registered as a clinical trial. Patients with persistent Graves' disease were compared with patients with newly diagnosed Graves' disease using TCR sequencing and RNA sequencing of peripheral blood.

Points on this clonotype: Its antigen remains undetermined. It has no much larger one-base neighbor in the sample; base qualities were not kept.

Library construction relied on multiplex PCR. Sequencing took place on an Illumina HiSeq 4000. CDR3 regions were amplified by Arm-PCR with iRepertoire HTBI primers to construct TCR beta libraries. Before sequencing, the PCR products underwent gel purification. The study's own analysis went as follows. Across samples, around 58 TRBV and approximately 15 TRBJ segments were identified and used for gene usage analysis of CDR3 amino acid clonotypes. COPE and FqMerger were used to merge the filtered high-quality paired reads into contigs. BLAST was used to align contigs to IMGT TRBV, TRBD and TRBJ reference genes, and CDR3 was defined according to IMGT. Clonotypes above 0.1% frequency were classified as highly expanded clones. Repertoire diversity was measured by Shannon entropy, and V-J evenness by the Gini coefficient. Clonotypes shared by more than one individual were considered public. The raw public data were reprocessed by TCRdb itself: fastp quality trimming at Q25, MiXCR clonotype calling, in-frame beta chains only. Each CDR3 protein gets just one entry, which takes the most common genes and DNA from the rows behind it. These V and J calls originate from TCRdb's pipeline instead of the authors' own analysis. The sample records about 220,000 distinct CDR3 sequences, around a fifth of which are singletons. The biggest ten clones account for about 12% of the sample.

The junction carries 26 bases between V and J, which are trimmed by 6 bases and 6 bases respectively. CDR1 is given as MDHEN and CDR2 as SYDVKM, both from the germline V gene. Spanning cysteine to phenylalanine, the CDR3 consists of 17 amino acids. The read is trimmed to its CDR3 DNA, 51 bases read in frame from base 1. What the work shows at the level of the full study, not this receptor alone: Sequencing and analysis were limited to the TCR beta chain. Preferential use of TRBV28, TRBJ1-2 and TRBJ2-5 was observed in persistent disease, whereas TRBV20-1 and TRBJ2-1 were favored in newly diagnosed disease. Compared with newly diagnosed patients, persistent Graves' disease patients had lower TCR Shannon entropy and fewer highly expanded clones, which suggests clonal expansion. More public clonotypes were shared among persistent patients (around 3,000) than among newly diagnosed patients (just under 1,000). Only peripheral blood was studied, because thyroid tissue, the primary lesion, was inaccessible. The small sample size was acknowledged by the authors as a limitation that may reduce accuracy.

Reading the label with the study, this specimen's time point is: newly diagnosed GD, antithyroid drugs for less than 3 months. For both TCR sequencing and RNA sequencing, RNA was extracted from PBMCs using TRIzol. Graves' disease was diagnosed according to American Thyroid Association guidelines. The patients came from an endocrinology department in Xi'an, China. Each patient gave approximately 9 milliliters of peripheral blood, collected in an EDTA anticoagulant tube. PBMCs were isolated by Ficoll Paque Plus density gradient separation without further T cell sorting. An Agilent 2100 Bioanalyzer and agarose gel were used to assess RNA quality, and a NanoDrop 2000 was used to measure RNA concentration. The sample was also reused in another study, on T cells in Graves' hyperthyroidism and ophthalmopathy. The second publication reports: Stable Graves' hyperthyroidism was defined as the absence of progression to ophthalmopathy over 18 months of follow-up. Hyperthyroidism patients were newly diagnosed, had a disease duration of under 2 months, and were aged 18 to 65 years. The study excluded patients with uncontrolled infections, other autoimmune diseases, pregnancy or lactation. Diagnoses relied on clinical symptoms, serum thyroxine and TRAb, thyroid ultrasound and orbital computed tomography. The TCR CDR3 was subjected to a first round of RT-PCR using the HTBI primer set and the Qiagen OneStep RT-PCR kit. Most expanded thyroid clonotypes (frequency above 0.001) were also found in blood, which suggests that blood repertoires may mirror thyroid immune responses. In cross-validation, a model built on a 13 V-J signature told ophthalmopathy apart from stable hyperthyroidism with approximately 90% sensitivity and roughly 82% specificity, and in testing the same model reached 80%/75%. During validation, the model predicted progression to ophthalmopathy a median of around 6 months ahead of onset, with approximately 70% sensitivity and roughly 75% specificity. To identify distinguishing TCR V-J signatures, a discovery cohort of 95 to 100 patients was used, comprising 43 with Graves' ophthalmopathy and around 57 with stable Graves' hyperthyroidism. Whether ophthalmopathy could be predicted prospectively was tested in an independent validation cohort made up of some 20 hyperthyroidism patients plus 17 patients who later progressed to ophthalmopathy. The approximately 100 discovery patients were divided at random into training and test sets in a 7:3 ratio. In addition, the study compared T-cell repertoires in thyroid tissue and in blood from about six Graves' hyperthyroidism patients. After sampling, hyperthyroidism patients received methimazole starting at 30 mg daily, and ophthalmopathy patients received high-dose intravenous methylprednisolone. The libraries were constructed in a second round of multiplex PCR and then size-selected and purified. Paired-end sequencing of the libraries was performed with 100 bp reads on an Illumina HiSeq2000. SOAPnuke was used to process the raw data, throwing out any read that contained adapters or uncalled bases, had a mean Phred below 15, or lacked an exact constant-primer or identifier match. COPE v1.2.5 was used to merge the high-quality paired reads, and each unique nucleotide sequence was defined as a clonotype. Clonotypes were aligned to IMGT TRBV, TRBD and TRBJ reference segments using MiTCR v1.1. The analysis was restricted to V-J combinations with a frequency above 0.0001, which together covered 99% to 99.2% of the repertoires. The TCS score was defined as F50 (clonal expansion) divided by E x V (chaos), with BLOSUM62-based TCRdist calculated between CDR3 peptides within each V-J. Welch's t-statistics and random forest reduced approximately 520 V-J features to 10 to 15, which were used in a naive Bayes classifier (R e1071). Sample size was not statistically predetermined, and investigators were not blinded to group allocation. TCR Vbeta CDR3 sequencing of 120 to 150 peripheral blood samples (43 ophthalmopathy, 75 hyperthyroidism and some 17 progressor patients) is reported in the paper.

This sequence was found in a woman aged 25 to 45 with Graves disease. Donor details come from another sample of the same person, matched by shared clones. The chain is encoded by TRBV28 joined to TRBJ1-2; too little of a D gene remains to name it. This specimen was peripheral blood mononuclear cells (PBMCs), taken at new diagnosis, from a patient treated with antithyroid drugs. DNA sequence: TGTGCCAGCAGACCCCTCGCCGCGGGGAAGGAAGTGCATGGCTACACCTTC. Its protein is CASRPLAAGKEVHGYTF.